The rows below give T cell receptor beta chains drawn from one sample of a study of blood T cell repertoires in COVID-19. The protocol was immunoSEQ multiplex PCR, while the TCRdb copy is restricted to in-frame clones and leaves out a portion. Of around 160,000 clones in the sample, about 81% were seen once. Material for sequencing was peripheral blood. The source of these receptors is a human donor in a cohort sampled during active COVID-19. The CDR3 runs from the conserved cysteine through the conserved F or W. Expanded clones get a size class; other rows say once, few or many, or leave the size out.

TRBV5-8	TRBJ2-2	-	CASSRREYFGELFF
TRBV2	TRBJ2-2	-	CASSVVTGELFF
TRBV7-6	TRBJ2-1	-	CASSLSEGTGDEQFF
TRBV28	TRBJ1-1	-	CASSWGGPNTEAFF
TRBV30	TRBJ2-2	-	CAWSGHNTGELFF
TRBV4-1	TRBJ2-1	few	CASRGLAGYNEQFF
TRBV6-1	TRBJ2-5	-	CASSLSAGGQETQYF
TRBV29-1	TRBJ2-7	-	CSFSGQGFEQYF
TRBV27	TRBJ1-2	-	CASSLTGGFGGYTF
TRBV5-6	TRBJ1-2	-	CASSLATTGGYGYTF
TRBV7-9	TRBJ2-3	-	CASSLGTGGVDTQYF
TRBV18	TRBJ1-2	-	CASSPATGTGRNGYTF
TRBV11-2	TRBJ2-3	-	CASSLGWFGGRADTQYF
TRBV10-3	TRBJ2-1	-	CAISDRGAGGGNEQFF
TRBV5-6	TRBJ2-7	-	CASSLAGIPYEQYF
TRBV2	TRBJ1-1	once	CASSGGSEAFF
TRBV27	TRBJ1-6	-	CASSLYGGGNNSPLHF
TRBV7-8	TRBJ2-2	few	CASSLGVSGANTGELFF
TRBV9	TRBJ2-3	-	CASSARLAVTDTQYF
TRBV24-1	TRBJ2-3	few	CATSDPTAGAPDTQYF
TRBV19	TRBJ2-3	-	CASSPRQGGTDTQYF
TRBV24-1	TRBJ2-3	-	CATSGDRGLSSTDTQYF
TRBV29-1	TRBJ1-1	-	CSVRKNTEAFF
TRBV6-1	TRBJ2-7	once	CASSEGLAGPYEQYF
TRBV10-2	TRBJ1-1	-	CASSELGGTEAFF
TRBV19	TRBJ2-1	-	CASTFASGSGNEQFF
TRBV10-3	TRBJ2-5	-	CATKSGIQETQYF
TRBV25-1	TRBJ2-2	-	CASSLQGAKTGELFF
TRBV19	TRBJ1-2	-	CASSSGSTPLNYGYTF
TRBV5-1	TRBJ1-2	-	CASSSGQSPANYGYTF
TRBV11-2	TRBJ2-5	-	CASSPGTSGKETQYF
TRBV5-1	TRBJ2-2	-	CASSSDNSGGELFF
TRBV15	TRBJ2-2	-	CATSRDLGGLTGELFF
TRBV3-1/TRBV3-2	TRBJ2-7	-	CASSQDSSLYF
TRBV18	TRBJ2-6	-	CASSPVQTGPRSGANVLTF
TRBV7-9	TRBJ1-2	few	CASRNDRVGNDGYTF
TRBV7-6	TRBJ1-1	-	CASSSLANTEAFF
TRBV20-1	TRBJ2-7	-	CSGRENYEQYF
TRBV9	TRBJ2-5	-	CASSVDAGAAQYF
TRBV20-1	TRBJ2-1	-	CSASGLADYNEQFF